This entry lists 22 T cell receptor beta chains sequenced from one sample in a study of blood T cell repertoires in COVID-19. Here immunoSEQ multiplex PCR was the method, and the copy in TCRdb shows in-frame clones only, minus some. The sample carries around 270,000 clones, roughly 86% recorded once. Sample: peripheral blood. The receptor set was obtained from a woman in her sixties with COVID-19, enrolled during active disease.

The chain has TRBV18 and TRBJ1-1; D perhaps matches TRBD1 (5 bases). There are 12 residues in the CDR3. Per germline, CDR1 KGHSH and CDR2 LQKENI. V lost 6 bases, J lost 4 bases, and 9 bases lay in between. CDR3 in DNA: TGTGCCAGCTCCCGGGGGAGCACTGAAGCTTTCTTT. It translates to CASSRGSTEAFF.

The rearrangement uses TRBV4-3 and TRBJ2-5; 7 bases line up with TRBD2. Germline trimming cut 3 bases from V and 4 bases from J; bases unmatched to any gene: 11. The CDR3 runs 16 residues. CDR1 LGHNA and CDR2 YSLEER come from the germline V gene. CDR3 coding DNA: TGCGCCAGCAGCCAGACCTGGGGGGGAGCGGGAGAGACCCAGTACTTC. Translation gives CASSQTWGGAGETQYF.

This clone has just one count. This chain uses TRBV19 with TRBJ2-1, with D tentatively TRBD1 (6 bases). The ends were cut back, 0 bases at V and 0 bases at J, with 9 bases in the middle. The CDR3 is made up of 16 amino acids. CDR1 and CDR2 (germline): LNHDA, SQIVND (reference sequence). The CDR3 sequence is CASSIETGSSYNEQFF. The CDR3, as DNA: TGTGCCAGTAGTATAGAAACAGGGAGCTCCTACAATGAGCAGTTCTTC. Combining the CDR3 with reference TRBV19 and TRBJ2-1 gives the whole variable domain DGGITQSPKYLFRKEGQNVTLSCEQNLNHDAMYWYRQDPGQGLRLIYYSQIVNDFQKGDIAEGYSVSREKKESFPLTVTSAQKNPTAFYLCASSIETGSSYNEQFFGPGTRLTVL.

The CDR3 sequence is CASSPTVLAGGPVETQYF. CDR3 DNA: TGCGCCAGCAGCCCCACGGTCCTAGCGGGAGGGCCCGTGGAGACCCAGTACTTC. The genes are TRBV5-1 and TRBJ2-5, with 12 bases that match TRBD2. The trim removed 4 bases at V and 5 bases at J, leaving 15 bases unmatched. Germline CDR1 reads SGHRS; CDR2 reads YFSETQ. The CDR3 has 18 residues.

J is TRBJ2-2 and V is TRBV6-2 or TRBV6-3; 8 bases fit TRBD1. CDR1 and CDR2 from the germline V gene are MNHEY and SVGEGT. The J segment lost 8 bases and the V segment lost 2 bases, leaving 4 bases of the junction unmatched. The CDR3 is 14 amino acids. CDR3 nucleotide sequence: TGTGCCAGCAGTTACGGACAGGGTCCTGGGGAGCTGTTTTTT. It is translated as CASSYGQGPGELFF.

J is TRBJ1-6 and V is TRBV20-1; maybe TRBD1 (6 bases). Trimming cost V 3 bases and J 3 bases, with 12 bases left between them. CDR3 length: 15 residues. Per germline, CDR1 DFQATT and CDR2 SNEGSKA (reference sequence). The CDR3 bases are TGCAGTGCTAGTTATGGACAGTACTATAATTCACCCCTCCACTTT. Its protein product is CSASYGQYYNSPLHF.

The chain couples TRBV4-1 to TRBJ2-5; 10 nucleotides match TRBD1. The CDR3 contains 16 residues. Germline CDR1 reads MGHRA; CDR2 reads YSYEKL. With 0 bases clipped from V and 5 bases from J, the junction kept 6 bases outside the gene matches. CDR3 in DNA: TGCGCCAGCAGCCAAGATGGGACAGGGGCATGGGAGACCCAGTACTTC. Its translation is CASSQDGTGAWETQYF.

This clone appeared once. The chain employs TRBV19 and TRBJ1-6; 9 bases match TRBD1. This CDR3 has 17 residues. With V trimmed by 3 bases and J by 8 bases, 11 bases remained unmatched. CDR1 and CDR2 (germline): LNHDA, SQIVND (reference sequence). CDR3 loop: CASSIPTGGQLDSPLHF. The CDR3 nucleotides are TGTGCCAGTAGTATCCCCACAGGGGGCCAGCTGGATTCACCCCTCCACTTT.

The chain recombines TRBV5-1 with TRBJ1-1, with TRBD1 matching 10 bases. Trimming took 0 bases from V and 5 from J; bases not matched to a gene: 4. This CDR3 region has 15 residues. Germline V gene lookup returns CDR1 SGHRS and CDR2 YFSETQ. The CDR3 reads CASSLAGDRGTEAFF. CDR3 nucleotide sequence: TGCGCCAGCAGCTTGGCCGGGGACAGGGGAACTGAAGCTTTCTTT.

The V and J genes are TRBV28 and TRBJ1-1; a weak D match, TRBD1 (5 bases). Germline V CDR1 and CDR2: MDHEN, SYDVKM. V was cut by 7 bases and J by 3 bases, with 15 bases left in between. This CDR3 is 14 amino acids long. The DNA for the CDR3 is TGTGCCAGCACCCCTCTGGAGGGGTACACTGAAGCTTTCTTT. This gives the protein CASTPLEGYTEAFF.

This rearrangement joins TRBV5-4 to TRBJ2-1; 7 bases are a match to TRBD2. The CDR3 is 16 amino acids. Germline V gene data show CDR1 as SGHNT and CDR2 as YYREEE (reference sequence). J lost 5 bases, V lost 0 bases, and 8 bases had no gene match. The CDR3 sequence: CASSLVLAVDNNEQFF. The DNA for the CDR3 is TGTGCCAGCAGCTTGGTGCTAGCGGTGGACAACAATGAGCAGTTCTTC.

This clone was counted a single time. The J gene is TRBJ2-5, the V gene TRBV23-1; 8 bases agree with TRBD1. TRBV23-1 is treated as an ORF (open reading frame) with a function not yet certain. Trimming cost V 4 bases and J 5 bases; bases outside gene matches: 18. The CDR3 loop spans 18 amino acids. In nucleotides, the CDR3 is TGCGCCAGCAGTCTTGTTTTGCTGCAGGGGGCTTTGGGGGAGACCCAGTACTTC. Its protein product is CASSLVLLQGALGETQYF.

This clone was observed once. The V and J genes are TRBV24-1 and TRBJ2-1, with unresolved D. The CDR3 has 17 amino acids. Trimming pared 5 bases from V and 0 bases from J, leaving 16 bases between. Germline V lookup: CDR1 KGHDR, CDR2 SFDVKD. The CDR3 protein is CATSATPGESSYNEQFF. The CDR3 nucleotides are TGTGCCACCAGTGCCACCCCTGGTGAGAGCTCCTACAATGAGCAGTTCTTC.

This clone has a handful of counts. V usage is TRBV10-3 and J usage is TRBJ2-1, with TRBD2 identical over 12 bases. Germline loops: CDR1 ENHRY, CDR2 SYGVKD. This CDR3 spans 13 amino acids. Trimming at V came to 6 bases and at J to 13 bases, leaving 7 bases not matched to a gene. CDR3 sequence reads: CAISRLAGEFQFF. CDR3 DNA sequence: TGTGCCATCAGCCGACTAGCGGGAGAATTCCAGTTCTTC.

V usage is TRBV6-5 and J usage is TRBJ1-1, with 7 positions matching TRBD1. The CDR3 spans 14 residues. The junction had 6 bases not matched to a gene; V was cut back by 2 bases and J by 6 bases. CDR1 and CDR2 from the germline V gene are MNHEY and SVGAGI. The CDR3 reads CASSYPRQGAEAFF. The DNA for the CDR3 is TGTGCCAGCAGTTACCCCAGACAGGGCGCTGAAGCTTTCTTT.

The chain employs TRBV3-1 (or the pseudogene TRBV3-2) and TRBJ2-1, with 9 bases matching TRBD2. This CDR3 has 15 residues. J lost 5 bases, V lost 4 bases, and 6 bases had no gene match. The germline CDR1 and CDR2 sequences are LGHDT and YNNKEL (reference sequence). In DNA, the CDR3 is TGTGCCAGCAGCCCCGGGACTAGCTTCCACAATGAGCAGTTCTTC. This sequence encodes CASSPGTSFHNEQFF.

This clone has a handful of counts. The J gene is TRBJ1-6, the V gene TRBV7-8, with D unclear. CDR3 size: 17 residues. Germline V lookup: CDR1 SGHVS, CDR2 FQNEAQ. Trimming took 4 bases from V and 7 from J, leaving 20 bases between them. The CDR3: CASSSQYSEGWNSPLHF. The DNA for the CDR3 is TGTGCCAGCAGCTCCCAATATTCAGAGGGCTGGAATTCACCCCTCCACTTT.

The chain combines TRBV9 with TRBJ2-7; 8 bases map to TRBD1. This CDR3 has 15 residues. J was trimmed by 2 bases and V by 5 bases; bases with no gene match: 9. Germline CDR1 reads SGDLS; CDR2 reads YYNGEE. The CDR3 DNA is TGTGCCAGCAGTCGACAGGGGTCCGCGACCTACGAGCAGTACTTC. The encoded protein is CASSRQGSATYEQYF.

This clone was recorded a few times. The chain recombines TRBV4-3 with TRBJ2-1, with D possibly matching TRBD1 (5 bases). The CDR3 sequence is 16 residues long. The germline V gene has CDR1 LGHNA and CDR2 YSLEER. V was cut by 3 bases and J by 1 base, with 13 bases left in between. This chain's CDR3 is CASSQDPGLSYNEQFF. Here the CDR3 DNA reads TGCGCCAGCAGCCAGGACCCAGGGCTATCCTACAATGAGCAGTTCTTC.

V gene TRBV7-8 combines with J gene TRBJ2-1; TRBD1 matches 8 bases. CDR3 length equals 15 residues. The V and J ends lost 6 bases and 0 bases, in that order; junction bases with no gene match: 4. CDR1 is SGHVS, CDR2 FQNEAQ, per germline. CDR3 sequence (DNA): TGTGCCAGCAGTTGGACAGGGAGCTCCTACAATGAGCAGTTCTTC. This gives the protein CASSWTGSSYNEQFF.

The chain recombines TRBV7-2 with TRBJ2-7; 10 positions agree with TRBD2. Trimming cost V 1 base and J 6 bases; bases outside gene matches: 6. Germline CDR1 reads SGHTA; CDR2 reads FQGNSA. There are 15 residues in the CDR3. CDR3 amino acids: CASSLVSSGSREQYF. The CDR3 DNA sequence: TGTGCCAGCAGCTTAGTGTCTAGCGGGAGTCGCGAGCAGTACTTC.

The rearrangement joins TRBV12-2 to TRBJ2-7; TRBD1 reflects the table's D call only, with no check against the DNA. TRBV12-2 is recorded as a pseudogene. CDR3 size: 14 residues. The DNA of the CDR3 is TGTGCAAGTCGCTTAGCGCCGGGACATCCTGGGCAGTACTTC. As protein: CASRLAPGHPGQYF.